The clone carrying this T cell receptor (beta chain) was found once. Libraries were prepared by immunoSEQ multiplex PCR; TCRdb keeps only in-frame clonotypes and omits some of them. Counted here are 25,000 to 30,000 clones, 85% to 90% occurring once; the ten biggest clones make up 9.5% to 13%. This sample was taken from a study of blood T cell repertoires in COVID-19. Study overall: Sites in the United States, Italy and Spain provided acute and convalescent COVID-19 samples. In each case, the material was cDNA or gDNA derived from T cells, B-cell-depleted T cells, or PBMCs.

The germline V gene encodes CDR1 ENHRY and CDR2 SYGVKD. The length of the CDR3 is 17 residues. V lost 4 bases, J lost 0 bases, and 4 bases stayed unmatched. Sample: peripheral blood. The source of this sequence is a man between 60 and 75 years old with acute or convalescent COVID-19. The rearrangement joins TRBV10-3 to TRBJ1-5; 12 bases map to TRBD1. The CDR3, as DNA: TGTGCCATCAGTGGGGGACAGGGGGCATATAGCAATCAGCCCCAGCATTTT. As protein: CAISGGQGAYSNQPQHF.